The next 19 T cell receptor beta chains were all read from a single sample in a study of T cells expressing NK-cell markers. Each CDR3 protein gets one entry in TCRdb, which reprocessed the 5' RACE reads and gives no DNA. The repertoire table contains roughly 430,000 distinct CDR3 sequences. Specimen: blood T cells: a sorted CD56 or NKG2C T cell subset, CD4+ or CD8+ T cells, or bulk PBMC T cells (not recorded which). The receptors come from a woman aged 18 to 69 in good health.

This chain uses TRBV20-1 with TRBJ1-1; TCRdb lists TRBD1, though no DNA is available to test this call. Looked up from germline, CDR1 is DFQATT and CDR2 is SNEGSKA (reference sequence). This CDR3 has 13 amino acids. The CDR3 region is CSATSFRGAEAFF.

The chain uses TRBV12-3 or TRBV12-4 and TRBJ2-5; the TCRdb D gene call, TRBD2, has no DNA to confirm it. This CDR3 is 16 amino acids long. CDR3 sequence: CASSLSRVSGQETQYF.

The chain couples TRBV2 to TRBJ1-2. Looked up from germline, CDR1 is SNHLY and CDR2 is FYNNEI. The CDR3 is made up of 15 amino acids. This CDR3 reads CASSDNTLGGYGYTF.

The V call is TRBV20-1, the J call TRBJ2-2; TCRdb's D call, TRBD2, is unchecked because there is no DNA. This CDR3 region has 17 residues. Germline-derived CDR1 and CDR2 are DFQATT and SNEGSKA (reference sequence). The CDR3 region is CSARETSGAPNTGELFF.

This sequence joins TRBV10-3 and TRBJ2-2; TCRdb's assignment of TRBD1 cannot be checked, as there is no DNA. The germline CDR1 and CDR2 sequences are ENHRY and SYGVKD. The CDR3 sequence is 12 residues long. This CDR3 reads CATQGYTGELFF.

The chain uses TRBV4-2 and TRBJ2-1; TCRdb's assignment of TRBD2 cannot be checked, as there is no DNA. Looked up from germline, CDR1 is LGHNA and CDR2 is YNFKEQ. This CDR3 region has 18 residues. CDR3 residues: CASSQDLGASGKLGGQFF.

This sequence joins TRBV25-1 and TRBJ1-5; the TCRdb D gene call, TRBD1, has no DNA to confirm it. The CDR3 loop spans 13 amino acids. The V gene's germline CDR1 is MGHDK and CDR2 SYGVNS. The CDR3 sequence: CASSESGGQPQHF. Full variable domain (rest looked up from reference TRBV25-1 and TRBJ1-5): EADIYQTPRYLVIGTGKKITLECSQTMGHDKMYWYQQDPGMELHLIHYSYGVNSTEKGDLSSESTVSRIRTEHFPLTLESARPSHTSQYLCASSESGGQPQHFGDGTRLSIL.

CDR3 residues: CSAEKRESFNEQFF. This chain uses TRBV20-1 with TRBJ2-1. This CDR3 spans 14 amino acids. Germline CDR1 and CDR2: DFQATT and SNEGSKA (reference sequence).

The chain employs TRBV6-5 and TRBJ2-1; lacking DNA, the TRBD2 call made by TCRdb goes unchecked. The germline gives CDR1 MNHEY, CDR2 SVGAGI. The CDR3 sequence is 15 residues long. CDR3 residues: CASSYSGPSVNEQFF.

This sequence joins TRBV7-2 and TRBJ2-2. CDR3 length: 12 amino acids. The germline gives CDR1 SGHTA, CDR2 FQGNSA. The CDR3 is CASSGRTGELFF.

The J gene is TRBJ2-5, the V gene TRBV5-1; TCRdb's D call of TRBD2 is untestable without DNA. The length of the CDR3 is 18 residues. Germline CDR1 SGHRS, CDR2 YFSETQ. CDR3 residues: CASNADPSGGVPWETQYF.

The J gene is TRBJ2-1, the V gene TRBV2; the TCRdb D gene call, TRBD2, has no DNA to confirm it. The CDR3 extends over 15 amino acids. Germline loops: CDR1 SNHLY, CDR2 FYNNEI. The CDR3 is CASSEERGRGNEQFF. Filled out from reference TRBV2 and TRBJ2-1, the complete variable domain reads EPEVTQTPSHQVTQMGQEVILRCVPISNHLYFYWYRQILGQKVEFLVSFYNNEISEKSEIFDDQFSVERPDGSNFTLKIRSTKLEDSAMYFCASSEERGRGNEQFFGPGTRLTVL.

V and J are TRBV7-2 and TRBJ2-3. In germline, CDR1 is SGHTA, CDR2 FQGNSA. This CDR3 has 16 residues. The CDR3 reads CASSLGPKRGTDTQYF. Filled out from reference TRBV7-2 and TRBJ2-3, the complete variable domain reads GAGVSQSPSNKVTEKGKDVELRCDPISGHTALYWYRQSLGQGLEFLIYFQGNSAPDKSGLPSDRFSAERTGGSVSTLTIQRTQQEDSAVYLCASSLGPKRGTDTQYFGPGTRLTVL.

This sequence joins TRBV29-1 and TRBJ2-2. This CDR3 is 11 amino acids long. Germline V gives CDR1 SQVTM, CDR2 ANQGSEA. CDR3 sequence: CSVGRAGELFF.

The CDR3 region is CASSRRADTDTQYF. The rearrangement uses TRBV19 and TRBJ2-3; TCRdb's D call of TRBD2 is untestable without DNA. This CDR3 is built from 14 residues. From germline, CDR1 is LNHDA and CDR2 SQIVND (reference sequence).

The chain is built from TRBV19 and TRBJ2-1; TCRdb returns TRBD2, unconfirmable since there is no DNA. This CDR3 spans 15 amino acids. Germline-derived CDR1 and CDR2 are LNHDA and SQIVND (reference sequence). CDR3 sequence: CASSIGLAGVNEQFF.

The gene calls are TRBV29-1 and TRBJ2-2; TCRdb returns TRBD1, unconfirmable since there is no DNA. Germline assignment: CDR1 SQVTM and CDR2 ANQGSEA. The CDR3 runs to 11 residues. Here the CDR3 reads CSAGDTGELFF.

The chain couples TRBV15 to TRBJ1-5. The CDR3 spans 13 residues. From germline, CDR1 is LNHNV and CDR2 YYDKDF (reference sequence). The CDR3 protein is CATRHGSDQPQHF.

The CDR3 reads CASSPVTSGGRNEQFF. The chain links TRBV9 to TRBJ2-1; the TCRdb call, TRBD2, lacks DNA for checking. The germline gives CDR1 SGDLS, CDR2 YYNGEE. The CDR3 consists of 16 residues. The full variable domain, in which reference TRBV9 and TRBJ2-1 provide the parts outside the CDR3, is DSGVTQTPKHLITATGQRVTLRCSPRSGDLSVYWYQQSLDQGLQFLIQYYNGEERAKGNILERFSAQQFPDLHSELNLSSLELGDSALYFCASSPVTSGGRNEQFFGPGTRLTVL.